Sequencing of this T cell receptor (beta chain) was carried out in a study of cytomegalovirus exposure and HLA in healthy donors. 13 Jbeta primers and 60 Vbeta primers were used for the PCR. The method was immunoSEQ multiplex PCR; TCRdb's version includes in-frame clones alone and lacks a portion of them. The table lists about 110,000 clones, around 85% of them singletons. Each donor's status was that of a healthy bone marrow donor. This CDR3 spans 13 amino acids. V gave up 6 bases and J gave up 2 bases, with 10 bases separating them. CDR1 and CDR2 (germline): MDHEN, SYDVKM. Study-level findings and limits: For most TCR beta V segments, an earlier analysis put the productive rate at about 87% or about 30% of the time.

Of note for this clone: Antigen specificity is unknown.

The receptor comes from a man in his sixties in good health and CMV-seronegative. The sequenced material came from PBMCs. The chain couples TRBV28 to TRBJ1-2; tentative D call: TRBD1 (6 bases). The CDR3 nucleotides are TGTGCCAGCAGGCTTACAGGGAACTATGGCTACACCTTC. As protein: CASRLTGNYGYTF.